One sample yielded the 18 T cell receptor beta chains listed below, sequenced in a study of T-cell reconstitution after alpha-beta-depleted transplantation in children. The study's findings and limits: T-cell counts and diversity were attributed mostly to newly produced T cells one year after transplant.

For TCRbeta, the library was prepared with unique molecular identifiers. From the PCR reads, TCRdb called clonotypes with MiXCR, one entry per CDR3 protein. The sample includes 330,000 or so distinct CDR3 sequences, approximately 7.3% of them seen just once. These receptors have no known antigen. The sample was peripheral blood, taken 360 days after TCRalphabeta/CD19-depleted stem cell transplant. These receptors came from a female patient between 2 and 15 years old who had a stem cell transplant for Fanconi anemia, so the T cells may come from the graft donor.

The V gene is TRBV9, the J gene TRBJ2-1, with a weak D call TRBD2 (6 bases). The CDR3 totals 13 residues. V was shortened by 0 bases and J by 12 bases, with 13 bases between the two germline ends. Per the germline V gene, CDR1 is SGDLS and CDR2 is YYNGEE. This chain's CDR3 is CASSVVGGVGQFF. The CDR3 DNA reads as TGTGCCAGCAGCGTAGTTGGAGGGGTAGGGCAGTTCTTC.

The V and J genes are TRBV19 and TRBJ2-2; 13 bases map to TRBD2. From germline, CDR1 is LNHDA and CDR2 SQIVND (reference sequence). J gave up 6 bases and V 8 bases, and 6 bases lay outside the gene matches. The CDR3 has 15 amino acids. CDR3 DNA: TGTGCCAGTGGACTAGCGGGAGCGCTGTCCGGGGAGCTGTTTTTT. This translates into CASGLAGALSGELFF.

At least ten counts were recorded for this clonotype. The rearrangement links TRBV12-3 or TRBV12-4 to TRBJ2-7; D is uncertain. The CDR3 has 12 amino acids. V was pared by 2 bases and J by 7 bases, with 9 bases between. The CDR3 loop reads CASSLFGREQYF. The CDR3 DNA sequence: TGTGCCAGCAGTTTATTTGGTCGGGAGCAGTACTTC.

Many counts were recorded for this clonotype. The chain is built from TRBV12-3 or TRBV12-4 and TRBJ2-3; 8 bases agree with TRBD1. Germline trimming cut 5 bases from V and 9 bases from J; bases unmatched to any gene: 1. The CDR3 has 11 amino acids. CDR3: CASSTGGTQYF. DNA of the CDR3: TGTGCCAGCAGTACAGGGGGAACGCAGTATTTT.

This clonotype has at least ten counts. This chain connects TRBV12-3 or TRBV12-4 to TRBJ2-3; D tentatively reads TRBD1 or TRBD2 (5 bases each). The ends were cut back, 6 bases at V and 5 bases at J, with 18 bases in the middle. The CDR3 spans 15 residues. CDR3 DNA: TGTGCCAGCAGCCCTGGACTTTTTGGGGGAGATACGCAGTATTTT. It is translated as CASSPGLFGGDTQYF.

This clonotype was counted a few times. V and J are TRBV4-3 and TRBJ2-4; perhaps TRBD2 as D (7 bases). This CDR3 is 15 amino acids long. Germline V gene lookup returns CDR1 LGHNA and CDR2 YSLEER. V was clipped by 4 bases and J by 8 bases, with 18 bases between them. The chain's CDR3 is CASSLGGVTGDIQYF. The CDR3 DNA reads as TGCGCCAGCAGCCTAGGGGGGGTTACTGGGGACATTCAGTACTTC.

This clonotype appeared a few times. The V gene is TRBV6-5, the J gene TRBJ2-7; D is perhaps TRBD1 (5 bases). The CDR3 totals 17 residues. Germline assignment: CDR1 MNHEY and CDR2 SVGAGI. Trimming pared 0 bases from V and 0 bases from J, leaving 15 bases between. The CDR3 sequence: CASSYSARAISSYEQYF. DNA for the CDR3: TGTGCCAGCAGTTACTCGGCCAGGGCAATTAGCTCCTACGAGCAGTACTTC.

This clonotype showed up many times. The chain combines TRBV6-2 or TRBV6-3 with TRBJ2-7; D unresolved. Germline CDR1 MNHEY, CDR2 SVGEGT. There are 14 residues in the CDR3. V was trimmed by 6 bases and J by 3 bases, leaving 15 bases between them. CDR3 DNA sequence: TGTGCCAGCAGACACCCATCAGCCTTCTACGAGCAGTACTTC. Translating it yields CASRHPSAFYEQYF.

This clonotype was observed at least ten times. V gene TRBV27 combines with J gene TRBJ2-5; D not resolved. The CDR3 length is 13 residues. Trimming left V 3 bases short and J 4 bases short, with 9 bases between. Germline-derived CDR1 and CDR2 are MNHEY and SMNVEV (reference sequence). CDR3 coding DNA: TGTGCCAGCAGTTTCTTCCTCGGAGAGACCCAGTACTTC. Encoded protein: CASSFFLGETQYF.

There are many counts of this clonotype. The genes are TRBV2 and TRBJ2-4; TRBD1 might be the D (5 bases). With 5 bases removed from V and 0 bases from J, the gap between germline ends came to 11 bases. CDR3 length: 15 residues. The V gene's germline CDR1 is SNHLY and CDR2 FYNNEI. The CDR3 spells CASSTQGLAKNIQYF. Here the CDR3 DNA reads TGTGCCAGCAGTACTCAGGGTTTAGCCAAAAACATTCAGTACTTC.

This clonotype was counted between two and nine times. This chain links TRBV10-3 with TRBJ1-2, with 9 bases aligning to TRBD1. This CDR3 region has 16 residues. CDR1 is ENHRY, CDR2 SYGVKD, per germline. The V segment lost 10 bases and the J segment 3 bases; nucleotides outside the gene matches: 15. In DNA, the CDR3 is TGTGCCACCTACTGGGGGACAGGGAGCGCTTACTATGGCTACACCTTC. Its protein product is CATYWGTGSAYYGYTF.

This chain links TRBV30 with TRBJ2-7; no clear D gene. The CDR3 has 13 residues. CDR1 GTSNPN and CDR2 SVGIG come from the germline V gene (reference sequence). The ends were cut back, 3 bases at V and 2 bases at J, with 11 bases in the middle. CDR3 DNA: TGTGCCTGGAGCTACACGGAACCCTACGAGCAGTACTTC. This codes for CAWSYTEPYEQYF.

This clonotype appeared a few times. The rearrangement joins TRBV6-6 to TRBJ2-7; 7 bases align to TRBD2. The CDR3 consists of 13 residues. The trim removed 5 bases at V and 0 bases at J, leaving 1 base unmatched. CDR1 MNHNY and CDR2 SVGAGI come from the germline V gene (reference sequence). CDR3 bases: TGTGCCAGCAGTGAGCGGGACTCCTACGAGCAGTACTTC. It is translated as CASSERDSYEQYF.

This clonotype appeared many times. For the CDR3, the DNA is TGCAGTGCTAGAGATCCCCTAGCGGGAAGAACCCCTAGCACAGATACGCAGTATTTT. Protein sequence: CSARDPLAGRTPSTDTQYF. This chain connects TRBV20-1 to TRBJ2-3; 9 nucleotides agree with TRBD2. Germline CDR1 reads DFQATT; CDR2 reads SNEGSKA (reference sequence). The trim removed 0 bases at V and 0 bases at J, leaving 13 bases unmatched. This CDR3 is built from 19 residues.

As for this clonotype: A much larger clone is a single base away; this may be a read error. This chain joins TRBV7-9 and TRBJ1-4; D gene unclear. This CDR3 comprises 12 residues. V lost 2 bases and J 7 bases, leaving 5 bases between the germline ends. Germline V gene sequence: CDR1 SEHNR, CDR2 FQNEAQ (reference sequence). As DNA, the CDR3 is TGTGCCAGCAGCTTATTTGGTGAAAAACTGTTTTTT. Protein product: CASSLFGEKLFF. Full variable domain (outside the CDR3, taken from reference TRBV7-9 and TRBJ1-4): DTGVSQNPRHKITKRGQNVTFRCDPISEHNRLYWYRQTLGQGPEFLTYFQNEAQLEKSRLLSDRFSAERPKGSFSTLEIQRTEQGDSAMYLCASSLFGEKLFFGSGTQLSVL.

This clonotype came up many times. V usage is TRBV6-5 and J usage is TRBJ2-4; D is perhaps TRBD2 (6 bases). CDR1 is MNHEY, CDR2 SVGAGI, per germline. The CDR3 contains 16 residues. V dropped 2 bases and J dropped 0 bases, with 11 bases sitting between them. CDR3 region: CASSYPEGLAKNIQYF. Here the CDR3 DNA reads TGTGCCAGCAGTTACCCGGAGGGACTAGCCAAAAACATTCAGTACTTC.

This clonotype was observed at least ten times. V gene TRBV6-5 combines with J gene TRBJ2-7; D is possibly TRBD1 (6 bases). The V end was cut by 8 bases, the J end by 3 bases, with 23 bases between. Germline CDR1 is MNHEY and CDR2 is SVGAGI. CDR3 size: 16 residues. In DNA form, the CDR3 reads TGTGCCAGCCGATCTGCCTTTAGACAGGACGACTACGAGCAGTACTTC. Translating it yields CASRSAFRQDDYEQYF.

The chain combines TRBV6-1 with TRBJ1-4; 7 bases agree with TRBD1. J lost 8 bases, V lost 7 bases, and 10 bases had no gene match. Germline lookup yields CDR1 MNHNS and CDR2 SASEGT. This CDR3 comprises 14 residues. The CDR3 loop reads CASNPTGYWEKLFF. DNA for the CDR3: TGTGCCAGCAACCCGACAGGGTATTGGGAAAAACTGTTTTTT.